The 10 T cell receptor beta chains given below trace back to one sample, sequenced in a study of shared clonotypes between healthy human individuals. Libraries were prepared by immunoSEQ multiplex PCR; TCRdb keeps only in-frame clonotypes and omits some of them. The sample lists roughly 120,000 clones; 55% to 80% were seen once. Material for sequencing was memory CD8+ T cells sorted from blood. The subset here: CD45RO+ cells pooled with CCR7-negative TemRA cells. These receptors all stem from a woman aged 25 to 45 in good health.

The chain recombines TRBV11-2 with TRBJ2-7, with 9 positions matching TRBD1. The CDR3 totals 15 residues. CDR1 and CDR2 from the germline V gene are SGHAT and FQNNGV. V was pared by 3 bases and J by 0 bases, with 3 bases of the junction left unmatched. CDR3 residues: CASSLDRGSSYEQYF. In DNA form, the CDR3 reads TGTGCCAGCAGCTTGGACAGGGGCAGCTCCTACGAGCAGTACTTC. The variable domain in full, with the rest retrieved from reference TRBV11-2 and TRBJ2-7, is EAGVAQSPRYKIIEKRQSVAFWCNPISGHATLYWYQQILGQGPKLLIQFQNNGVVDDSQLPKDRFSAERLKGVDSTLKIQPAKLEDSAVYLCASSLDRGSSYEQYFGPGTRLTVT.

The chain is built from TRBV4-1 and TRBJ1-1; D uncertain. CDR3 length equals 13 residues. Deletions cut 3 bases from V and 2 bases from J, with 7 bases between. Germline CDR1 reads MGHRA; CDR2 reads YSYEKL. The CDR3 DNA reads TGCGCCAGCAGCCACCAGCACAACACTGAAGCTTTCTTT. This sequence encodes CASSHQHNTEAFF.

To note about this clone: Compared with germline, one end of the junction differs, possibly owing to a read error. The chain has TRBV5-4 and TRBJ1-1; D not certain. This CDR3 has 13 residues. CDR1 is SGHNT and CDR2 is YYREEE in the germline V gene (reference sequence). CDR3 nucleotide sequence: TGTGCCAGCAGATTGGGTGGGCGGACTGAAGCTTTCTTT. Residues: CASRLGGRTEAFF.

V usage is TRBV5-1 and J usage is TRBJ2-5; TRBD1 might be the D (5 bases). Deletions cut 4 bases from V and 0 bases from J, with 10 bases between. The germline gives CDR1 SGHRS, CDR2 YFSETQ. The CDR3 is 14 amino acids. CDR3 sequence (DNA): TGCGCCAGCAGCGGTCAGGGATACCAAGAGACCCAGTACTTC. Translated: CASSGQGYQETQYF. Supplemented by reference TRBV5-1 and TRBJ2-5, the full variable domain reads KAGVTQTPRYLIKTRGQQVTLSCSPISGHRSVSWYQQTPGQGLQFLFEYFSETQRNKGNFPGRFSGRQFSNSRSEMNVSTLELGDSALYLCASSGQGYQETQYFGPGTRLLVL.

The chain joins TRBV6-4 to TRBJ2-2, with no clear D. Trimming shortened V by 0 bases and J by 3 bases, and 14 bases separated the two germline ends. This CDR3 is built from 17 residues. The germline V gene has CDR1 MRHNA and CDR2 SNTAGT. The chain's CDR3 is CASSDSFRNRDTGELFF. The CDR3 DNA reads TGTGCCAGCAGTGACTCTTTTAGGAACAGAGACACCGGGGAGCTGTTTTTT.

This clone has more than one count but fewer than ten. The chain employs TRBV28 and TRBJ2-3; D perhaps matches TRBD2 (6 bases). This CDR3 has 13 amino acids. Trimming took 6 bases from V and 4 from J, leaving 11 bases between them. The germline gives CDR1 MDHEN, CDR2 SYDVKM. The CDR3 sequence: CASRTLAPDTQYF. The CDR3 nucleotides read TGTGCCAGCAGAACACTAGCCCCAGATACGCAGTATTTT.

The CDR3 DNA is TGTGCCAGCAGCGTAGCTATGGGATACAATGAGCAGTTCTTC. Translating gives CASSVAMGYNEQFF. The chain employs TRBV9 and TRBJ2-1; D gene uncertain. The CDR3 is 14 amino acids. The V end was cut by 0 bases, the J end by 4 bases, with 8 bases between. CDR1 and CDR2 (germline): SGDLS, YYNGEE. Full variable domain (remainder filled in from reference TRBV9 and TRBJ2-1): DSGVTQTPKHLITATGQRVTLRCSPRSGDLSVYWYQQSLDQGLQFLIQYYNGEERAKGNILERFSAQQFPDLHSELNLSSLELGDSALYFCASSVAMGYNEQFFGPGTRLTVL.

The chain has TRBV7-6 and TRBJ2-3; D ambiguous. This CDR3 has 17 amino acids. V lost 5 bases to trimming and J lost 6 bases, with 24 bases between them. Germline V CDR1 and CDR2: SGHVS, FNYEAQ. This CDR3 is CASSQHWIGRPRDTQYF. The CDR3 DNA is TGTGCCAGCAGCCAACACTGGATCGGACGTCCGCGGGATACGCAGTATTTT.

This chain joins TRBV7-5 and TRBJ1-2. TRBV7-5 is described as a pseudogene. This CDR3 is 13 amino acids long. CDR3 amino acids: CASSPGGFYGYTF. Written as DNA, the CDR3 is TGTGCCAGCAGCCCCGGTGGCTTCTATGGCTACACCTTC.

The V call is TRBV15, the J call TRBJ1-5, with 7 bases lining up with TRBD1. This CDR3 spans 15 amino acids. CDR1 is LNHNV, CDR2 YYDKDF, per germline (reference sequence). V lost 5 bases and J lost 9; bases outside the gene matches: 13. CDR3 coding DNA: TGTGCCACCAGCGACTTGATAACAGGGGCTCGGCCCCAGCATTTT. Protein product: CATSDLITGARPQHF.